This T cell receptor (beta chain) was profiled in a study of Ad26.COV2.S vaccination and SARS-CoV-2 variants (dated by TCRdb to the early 2020s). In terms of the full investigation: Donors in the vaccine arm were drawn from COV1001, a phase I-IIa trial of Ad26.COV2.S in healthy adults that was multicentre, randomized, double-blind and placebo-controlled. Trial participants were randomized into five groups of five, in which low-dose or high-dose Ad26.COV2.S was given once or twice, or placebo was given on both occasions. A total of approximately 30 samples were included in the TCR-sequenced set, comprising around 19 Ad26.COV2.S vaccine recipients, 5 placebo recipients and 8 SARS-CoV-2 convalescent individuals. Ad26.COV2.S was given intramuscularly at 5x10^10 or 1x10^11 viral particles, as a single shot or as two shots 56 days apart. Investigators did not know the trial group allocation while performing experiments and assessing outcomes. TCRbeta repertoire sequencing was used to assess the specificity and breadth of SARS-CoV-2-reactive T cell receptors after Ad26.COV2.S vaccination.

On this clone itself: The antigen this receptor binds is unknown. No per-base quality is available; no much larger clone lies one base away.

The label giving this sample's treatment or condition can be read as: some 20 received Ad26.COV2.S at low or high dose, single or two shots; 5 received placebo; per-sample allocation not given. For vaccine and placebo recipients, the sequenced repertoires came from samples collected on day 63 after the first injection. In Cohort 1b, around 23 adults aged 18-55 years were enrolled at a single site in Boston, USA, between 29 July and 7 August 2020. Ad26.COV2.S was a replication-incompetent adenovirus type 26 vector that expressed a prefusion-stabilized SARS-CoV-2 spike protein derived from the original Wuhan strain. The immunoSEQ Assay was the method used to sequence TCRbeta CDR3 regions. After extraction, genomic DNA underwent amplification by bias-controlled multiplex PCR, followed by high-throughput sequencing. The paper's data handling went like this. To quantify the absolute abundance of every unique TCRbeta CDR3 region, sequences were collapsed and filtered. T cell fraction was estimated by normalization of TCRbeta template counts to usable DNA, with usable DNA being measured through amplification of reference genes present in all nucleated cells. Repertoire TCRs were annotated as SARS-CoV-2-specific when V gene, CDR3 amino acid sequence and J gene were exactly matched to a known reactive TCR set. The reference SARS-CoV-2 TCR set was derived from MIRA and filtered for enrichment in COVID-19-positive ImmuneCODE repertoires, a step that removed public or cross-reactive TCRs. Using the MIRA antigens, annotated TCRs were further analysed by specific ORF or by position within an ORF. Breadth was defined as the number of annotated unique rearrangements divided by the total number of unique productive rearrangements, and depth was defined as the summed frequency of the annotated unique rearrangements. Two-sided Wilcoxon rank-sum tests were used to compare TCR breadth between groups. TCRdb provides this immuneACCESS table in a form limited to in-frame rearrangements. Some clones are lacking; in checked studies, under half of them reflect an unresolved V gene, and why the rest are absent is not known. For V, J and clone size, that table is used; D and trimming come from the DNA. Recorded for this sample are hundreds of thousands of clones; roughly nine tenths of them occurred a single time. Roughly 2.5% of the sample rests with the top ten.

Study-level results and caveats: The study was not powered for comparison of responses between vaccine doses or regimens. After vaccination, spike-specific CD8+ and CD4+ T cell responses were reported to show substantial breadth. Compared with placebo recipients, Ad26.COV2.S recipients showed higher spike-specific TCR breadth (P = 0.0014). Vaccine and placebo recipients had similar non-spike TCR breadth, a finding consistent with the vaccine containing only spike. The authors noted that total T cell responses may have been underestimated by the TCR breadth and depth analyses.

The CDR3 runs 13 residues from the cysteine to the phenylalanine. Of the read, only the CDR3 DNA is kept; its 39 bases are in frame from base 1. According to the germline V gene (reference sequence), CDR1 reads LNHDA and CDR2 reads SQIVND. Cut back by 11 bases and 4 bases, the V and J ends lie 17 bases apart. The V and J segments used are TRBV19 and TRBJ1-2, and possibly TRBD1, on 5 matching bases. This specimen was peripheral blood, taken in a trial of Ad26.COV2.S vaccine versus placebo. The sequence was collected from a person between 18 and 60 years old who received the Ad26.COV2.S COVID-19 vaccine or a placebo. The DNA sequence follows: TGTGCCCTCGGATGGGGCGATGGCTATGGCTACACCTTC. This is translated as CALGWGDGYGYTF.